These T cell receptor beta chains were read from a single sample in a study of shared clonotypes between healthy human individuals. Sequenced by immunoSEQ multiplex PCR; TCRdb stores in-frame clones only, minus some. The table lists about 2.1 million clones, over 85% of them singletons. The specimen sequenced was naive CD8+ T cells from PBMCs. Receptors originate from a man between 18 and 35 years old in good health. Some clones in this sample may be carry-over from other donors' samples. Both conserved end residues are part of each CDR3. A D gene is named only where the DNA matches it firmly. Some rows have no size entry. The others give once, few or many, or a class for an expanded clone.

size	length	V	J	D	DNA	CDR3
-	14	TRBV25-1	TRBJ2-5	TRBD2	TGTGCCAGCAGTCAGCGGGGCCTTCCAGAGACCCAGTACTTC	CASSQRGLPETQYF
-	15	TRBV5-1	TRBJ2-7	-	TGCGCCACCAGAGTTTGGGACGCAAGCTCCTACGAGCAGTACTTC	CATRVWDASSYEQYF
-	13	TRBV27	TRBJ2-7	TRBD1	TGTGCCAGCGGCGAGGGGGCAAGGTACGAGCAGTACTTC	CASGEGARYEQYF
-	14	TRBV11-1	TRBJ2-3	-	TGTGCCAGCCTCCAGTCAGGGGTAACAGATACGCAGTATTTT	CASLQSGVTDTQYF
-	11	TRBV29-1	TRBJ2-7	-	TGCAGCGTTGTTAGCAGCTACGAGCAGTACTTC	CSVVSSYEQYF
once	11	TRBV30	TRBJ2-7	-	TGTGCCTGGAGTTTGGCGTACGAGCAGTACTTC	CAWSLAYEQYF
once	14	TRBV6-5	TRBJ1-1	-	TGTGCCAGCAGTTACACGGGGCTGGGTACTGAAGCTTTCTTT	CASSYTGLGTEAFF
-	16	TRBV13	TRBJ2-1	-	TGTGCCAGCAGCTTACCCTCGATAAGCTCCTACAATGAGCAGTTCTTC	CASSLPSISSYNEQFF
-	16	TRBV7-9	TRBJ2-1	-	TGTGCCACCATAGCTACGGCGGCAGAAGGCTTGGGTGAGCAGTTCTTC	CATIATAAEGLGEQFF
-	14	TRBV9	TRBJ1-4	-	TGTGCCAGCAGCGCCGGCAGGGCAGGCGAAAAACTGTTTTTT	CASSAGRAGEKLFF
-	14	TRBV28	TRBJ2-1	-	TGTGCCAGCAGCCCTCTAAGGGGGATCAATGAGCAGTTCTTC	CASSPLRGINEQFF